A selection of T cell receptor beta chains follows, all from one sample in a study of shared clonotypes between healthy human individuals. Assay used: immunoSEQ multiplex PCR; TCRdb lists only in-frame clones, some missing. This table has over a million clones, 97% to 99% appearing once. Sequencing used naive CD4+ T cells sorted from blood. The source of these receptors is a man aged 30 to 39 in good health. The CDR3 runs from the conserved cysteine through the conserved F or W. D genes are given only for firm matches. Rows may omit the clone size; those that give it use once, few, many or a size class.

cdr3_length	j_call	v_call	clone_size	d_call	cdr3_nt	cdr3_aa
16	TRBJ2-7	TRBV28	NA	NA	TGTGCCAGCAGTTCCCCTACAGGGTCGAGCTCCTACGAGCAGTACTTC	CASSSPTGSSSYEQYF
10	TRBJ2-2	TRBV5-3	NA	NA	TGTGCCGATAAAACCGGGGAGCTGTTTTTT	CADKTGELFF
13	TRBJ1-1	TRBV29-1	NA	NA	TGCAGCGTTGTAGAACACCCGAACACTGAAGCTTTCTTT	CSVVEHPNTEAFF
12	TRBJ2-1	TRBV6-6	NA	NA	TGTGCCAGCAGTTACTCTCAGGGAGAGCAGTTCTTC	CASSYSQGEQFF
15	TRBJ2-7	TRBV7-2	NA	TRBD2	TGTGCCAGCAGCTTGGGACTAGTAATCACCTACGAGCAGTACTTC	CASSLGLVITYEQYF
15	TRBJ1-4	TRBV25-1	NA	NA	TGTGCCAGCAGTGATACCGGGAGAATGAATGAAAAACTGTTTTTT	CASSDTGRMNEKLFF
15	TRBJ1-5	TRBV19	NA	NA	TGTGCCAGTAACGCCGCGCAGGTAGGCGGTCAGCCCCAGCATTTT	CASNAAQVGGQPQHF
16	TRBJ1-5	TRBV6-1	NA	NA	TGTGCCAGCAGTGAAAATCCAGGGATCGTCCATCAGCCCCAGCATTTT	CASSENPGIVHQPQHF
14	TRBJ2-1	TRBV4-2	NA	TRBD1	TGTGCCAGCAGCACCCGACAGGGCCCAAATGAGCAGTTCTTC	CASSTRQGPNEQFF
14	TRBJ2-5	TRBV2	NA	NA	TGTGCCAGCAGTGTACACAGGGCTCGAGAGACCCAGTACTTC	CASSVHRARETQYF
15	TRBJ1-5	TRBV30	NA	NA	TGTGCCTGGAGTGTAAAAACAGGGTTTTTTCAGCCCCAGCATTTT	CAWSVKTGFFQPQHF
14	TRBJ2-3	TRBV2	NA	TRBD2	TGTGCCAGCAAAGTACGGGAGGGGACAGATACGCAGTATTTT	CASKVREGTDTQYF
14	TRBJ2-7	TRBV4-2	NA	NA	TGTGCCAGCAGCCAAGATCGCAGTTCCTACGAGCAGTACTTC	CASSQDRSSYEQYF
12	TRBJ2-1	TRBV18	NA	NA	TGTGCCAGCTCACCCTTGGGGAATGAGCAGTTCTTC	CASSPLGNEQFF
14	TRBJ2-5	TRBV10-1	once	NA	TGCGCCAGCAGTGAGTCGGGGGGCAGGGAGACCCAGTACTTC	CASSESGGRETQYF
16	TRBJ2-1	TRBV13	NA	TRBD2	TGTGCCAGCAGCGGTCGATGGGGACTAGAGCACAATGAGCAGTTCTTC	CASSGRWGLEHNEQFF
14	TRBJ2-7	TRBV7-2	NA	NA	TGTGCCAGCAGCTTAGCCAGCGGCTCCTACGAGCAGTACTTC	CASSLASGSYEQYF
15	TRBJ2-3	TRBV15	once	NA	TGTGCCACCAGCAGAGATCTTGACCGGGCCACGAATCAGTATTTT	CATSRDLDRATNQYF
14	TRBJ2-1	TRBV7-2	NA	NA	TGTGCCAGCAGCTCCCAAGGCTCCTACAATGAGCAGTTCTTC	CASSSQGSYNEQFF
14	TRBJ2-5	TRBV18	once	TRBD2	TGTGCCAGCTCACCGCGGACTAGCACGGAGACCCAGTACTTC	CASSPRTSTETQYF
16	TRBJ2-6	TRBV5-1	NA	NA	TGCGCCAGCAGCTTGGTCGGGGTGACCGGGGCCAACGTCCTGACTTTC	CASSLVGVTGANVLTF
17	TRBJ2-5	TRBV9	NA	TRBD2	TGTGCCAGCAGCGTACTAGCGGGAGTTGGGTACCAAGAGACCCAGTACTTC	CASSVLAGVGYQETQYF
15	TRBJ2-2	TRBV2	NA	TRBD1	TGTGCCAGCAGTCCCGACAGGGGAAACACCGGGGAGCTGTTTTTT	CASSPDRGNTGELFF
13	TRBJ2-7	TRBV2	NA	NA	TGTGCCAGCAAGGGGGGCCAGGGCCACGAGCAGTACTTC	CASKGGQGHEQYF
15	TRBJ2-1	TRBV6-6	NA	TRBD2	TGTGCCAGCAGAGAGGACGGGAGGGCAGGGAATGAGCAGTTCTTC	CASREDGRAGNEQFF
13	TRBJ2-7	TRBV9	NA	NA	TGTGCCAGCAGCGTAGAGTCATCCGGAGAGCAGTACTTC	CASSVESSGEQYF
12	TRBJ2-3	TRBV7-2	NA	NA	TGTGCCAGCAGCCCTCCCACAGATACGCAGTATTTT	CASSPPTDTQYF